Sequencing of this T cell receptor (beta chain) was carried out in a study of CD8+ T cells in alopecia areata. The authors extracted RNA and reverse transcribed it into cDNA as the sequencing template. Profiled with immunoSEQ multiplex PCR; TCRdb holds only in-frame clones, not every one. This sample has fewer than 40,000 clones, with approximately 58% found just once. Study-wide findings and caveats: Clonality was higher in lesional than normal scalp, especially in alopecia totalis/universalis.

CDR1 is PRHDT, CDR2 FYEKMQ, per germline (reference sequence). Trimming shortened V by 5 bases and J by 4 bases, and 18 bases separated the two germline ends. This CDR3 has 15 amino acids. In the case of this clone: The antigen is not known.

The source of this sequence is a human donor with alopecia areata. The specimen sequenced was NKG2D-high CD8+ T cells sorted from blood. This sequence joins TRBV13 and TRBJ2-7; D tentatively reads TRBD1 or TRBD2 (5 bases each). For the CDR3, the DNA is TGTGCCAGCAGCCCTTACGGGGCGACGTCGTACGAGCAGTACTTC. Its translation is CASSPYGATSYEQYF.